The 2 T cell receptor beta chains listed next were all sequenced from one sample in a study of early T cells in non-severe SARS-CoV-2 infection. TCRdb re-called the 5' RACE reads through MiXCR, storing one row per CDR3 protein. Among some 33,000 distinct CDR3 sequences listed, approximately 6% were seen once. Specimen: whole blood. The receptors derive from an adult who was a healthcare worker with PCR-confirmed SARS-CoV-2 infection or an uninfected control (not recorded which).

This clonotype appeared many times. The V call is TRBV10-3, the J call TRBJ2-5; the D is unclear. CDR3 size: 13 residues. Germline CDR1 and CDR2: ENHRY and SYGVKD. The ends were cut back, 10 bases at V and 0 bases at J, with 12 bases in the middle. The CDR3 DNA reads TGTGCCACCAAGGACGGCCACCAAGAGACCCAGTACTTC. Residues: CATKDGHQETQYF.

V usage is TRBV4-3 and J usage is TRBJ2-2; D unclear. Trimming shortened V by 0 bases and J by 6 bases, and 11 bases separated the two germline ends. There are 15 residues in the CDR3. The germline V gene encodes CDR1 LGHNA and CDR2 YSLEER. The CDR3, as DNA: TGCGCCAGCAGCCAAGAGGCAGATACGGCCGGGGAGCTGTTTTTT. Its translation: CASSQEADTAGELFF.